This TCR beta chain was found in a study of cytomegalovirus exposure and HLA in healthy donors. Primers: 60 Vbeta forward and 13 Jbeta reverse. Original methodology: In a later analysis, of some 80 million unique beta chains, 9 million to 11 million appeared in at least two donors. Data came from immunoSEQ multiplex PCR; TCRdb stores just in-frame clones and leaves some out. V and J calls and clone size come straight from that table; D and trimming were deduced from the DNA. The repertoire holds around 110,000 clones, with roughly 73% as singletons. This cohort consisted of healthy bone marrow donors. Study-level points and caveats: Associated with HLA alleles at 0.05 false discovery rate in a later analysis were about 17,000 TCR beta sequences.

Looked up from germline, CDR1 is SQVTM and CDR2 is ANQGSEA. The ends lost 8 bases at V and 5 bases at J; junction bases unmatched: 6. CDR3 length: 13 residues. Details on this clone: Its antigen is currently unknown.

The V gene is TRBV29-1, the J gene TRBJ2-1, with 10 bases identical to TRBD2. The material sequenced was PBMCs. The TCR sequence derives from a woman in her thirties in good health and CMV-seronegative. In nucleotides, the CDR3 is TGCAGCACCCGAGCGGGGGGGAACAATGAGCAGTTCTTC. Amino acid sequence: CSTRAGGNNEQFF.